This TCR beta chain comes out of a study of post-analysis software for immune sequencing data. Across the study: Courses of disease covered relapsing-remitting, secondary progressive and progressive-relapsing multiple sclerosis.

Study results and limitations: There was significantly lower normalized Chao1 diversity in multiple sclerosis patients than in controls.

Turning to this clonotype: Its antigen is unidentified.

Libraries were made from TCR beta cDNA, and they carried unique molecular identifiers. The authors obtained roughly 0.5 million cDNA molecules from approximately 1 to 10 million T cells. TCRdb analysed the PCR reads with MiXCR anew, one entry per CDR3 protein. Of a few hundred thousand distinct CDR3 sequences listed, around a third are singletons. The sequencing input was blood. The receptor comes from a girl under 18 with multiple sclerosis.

The CDR3 protein is CASSFRAGGVYEQYF. Here the CDR3 DNA reads TGTGCCAGCAGTTTCCGAGCGGGGGGGGTCTACGAGCAGTACTTC. The chain joins TRBV28 to TRBJ2-7, with 10 nucleotides matching TRBD2. Germline CDR1 and CDR2: MDHEN and SYDVKM. V gave up 3 bases and J gave up 3 bases; unmatched junction bases: 5. The CDR3 has 15 residues.